This T cell receptor (beta chain) was identified in a study of T cells in Graves' hyperthyroidism and ophthalmopathy. This clonotype was counted at least ten times. The antigen is not known. The V gene lost 5 bases and the J gene lost 0 bases, with 10 bases spanning the gap. This CDR3 contains 14 residues. Patients showing uncontrolled infection, other autoimmune disease, pregnancy or lactation were ineligible. About 10 ml of fresh peripheral blood supplied the PBMCs. Researchers amplified the TCR beta CDR3 regions from RNA transcripts. Initially, a first-round RT-PCR of the TCR CDR3 employed the HTBI primer set. TCRdb fed the multiplex PCR reads into MiXCR, producing one record per CDR3 protein. The table shows under 750,000 distinct CDR3 sequences, with approximately 18% occurring only once. Study-wide results and caveats: From stable hyperthyroidism, ophthalmopathy was set apart by a 13 V-J model. Blood also held most thyroid clonotypes expanded beyond 0.001.

This TCR came from a woman in her 50s with Graves' hyperthyroidism that later progressed to Graves' ophthalmopathy. Sequencing input: blood. The V gene is TRBV12-3 or TRBV12-4, the J gene TRBJ1-1, with a possible D match to TRBD1 (5 bases). The CDR3 DNA reads TGTGCCAGCAGTGCAGGACACTTGAACACTGAAGCTTTCTTT. It yields the protein CASSAGHLNTEAFF.